A single T cell receptor beta chain is shown here with its context. These data originate in a study of control samples from healthy donors and cancer patients. The assay was immunoSEQ multiplex PCR, and TCRdb's table has in-frame clones only and misses some. The sample yields over 30,000 clones, about 85% seen once. The V gene's germline CDR1 is LGHDT and CDR2 YNNKEL (reference sequence). CDR3 length: 14 residues. V was shortened by 4 bases and J by 7 bases, with 13 bases between the two germline ends. The receptor was derived from a woman in her forties with lung cancer. What was sequenced was PBMCs. The gene calls are TRBV3-1 (or the pseudogene TRBV3-2) and TRBJ2-2, with D possibly matching TRBD2 (7 bases). The CDR3 loop reads CASSPRGAGGELFF. In DNA, the CDR3 is TGTGCCAGCAGCCCCCGGGGGGCTGGCGGGGAGCTGTTTTTT.